This T cell receptor beta chain is drawn from a study of blood T cell repertoires in COVID-19. Authors' data handling: Amplification with reference gene primers provided the estimates of nucleated cell counts. Clones were read by immunoSEQ multiplex PCR, and TCRdb kept only the in-frame ones, dropping some. Clone size and V and J calls were adopted from that table, with D and trimming inferred from the DNA. The profile shows around 71,000 clones, about 85% of them singletons. Germline values: CDR1 SGDLS, CDR2 YYNGEE. The V and J ends lost 1 base and 8 bases respectively, with 18 bases between them. CDR3 size: 15 residues. With respect to this clone: This sample includes further DNA sequences coding for the same CDR3.

This clonotype originated in a man of 80 years or more with acute or convalescent COVID-19. The chain has TRBV9 and TRBJ1-2, with D perhaps matching TRBD1 (5 bases). The specimen was peripheral blood. The CDR3 sequence is CASSVRPGNLWGYTF. Written as DNA, the CDR3 is TGTGCCAGCAGCGTAAGGCCAGGGAACCTCTGGGGCTACACCTTC. The full variable domain, its missing parts supplied by reference TRBV9 and TRBJ1-2, is DSGVTQTPKHLITATGQRVTLRCSPRSGDLSVYWYQQSLDQGLQFLIQYYNGEERAKGNILERFSAQQFPDLHSELNLSSLELGDSALYFCASSVRPGNLWGYTFGSGTRLTVV.